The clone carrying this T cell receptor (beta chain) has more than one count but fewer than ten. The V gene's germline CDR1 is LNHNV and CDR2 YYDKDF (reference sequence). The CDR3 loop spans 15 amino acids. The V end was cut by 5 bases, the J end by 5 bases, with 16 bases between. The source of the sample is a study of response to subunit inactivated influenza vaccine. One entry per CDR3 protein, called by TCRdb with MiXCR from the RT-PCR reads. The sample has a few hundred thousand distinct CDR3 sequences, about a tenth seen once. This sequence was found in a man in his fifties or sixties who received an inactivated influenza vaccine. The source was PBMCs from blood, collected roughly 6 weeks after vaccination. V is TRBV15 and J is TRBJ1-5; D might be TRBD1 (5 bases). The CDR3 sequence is CATSPAGGSHQPQHF. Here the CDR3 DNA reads TGTGCCACCAGCCCTGCGGGGGGGAGTCATCAGCCCCAGCATTTT.